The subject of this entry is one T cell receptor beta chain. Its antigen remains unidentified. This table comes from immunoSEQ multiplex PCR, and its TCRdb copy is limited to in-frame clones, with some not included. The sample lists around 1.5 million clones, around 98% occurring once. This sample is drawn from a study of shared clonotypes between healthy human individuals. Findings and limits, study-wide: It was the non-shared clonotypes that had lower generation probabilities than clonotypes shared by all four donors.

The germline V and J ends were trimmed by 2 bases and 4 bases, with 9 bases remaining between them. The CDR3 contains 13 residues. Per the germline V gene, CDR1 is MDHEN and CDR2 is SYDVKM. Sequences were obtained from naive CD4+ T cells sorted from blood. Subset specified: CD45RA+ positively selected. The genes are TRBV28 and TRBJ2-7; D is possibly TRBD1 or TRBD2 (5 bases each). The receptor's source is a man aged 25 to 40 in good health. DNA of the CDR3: TGTGCCAGCAGTTTAGGGACCGAGTACGAGCAGTACTTC. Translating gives CASSLGTEYEQYF. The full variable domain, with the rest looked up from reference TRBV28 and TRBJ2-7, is DVKVTQSSRYLVKRTGEKVFLECVQDMDHENMFWYRQDPGLGLRLIYFSYDVKMKEKGDIPEGYSVSREKKERFSLILESASTNQTSMYLCASSLGTEYEQYFGPGTRLTVT.